This is a list of T cell receptor beta chains from one sample in a study of Ad26.COV2.S vaccination and SARS-CoV-2 variants. Some clones are missing from TCRdb's copy, which holds only in-frame ones; the method was immunoSEQ multiplex PCR. The repertoire holds approximately 450,000 clones, roughly 90% seen once, with about 12% in the top ten. This specimen consisted of peripheral blood, obtained in a trial of Ad26.COV2.S vaccine versus placebo. These receptors originate from a person between 18 and 60 years old who received the Ad26.COV2.S COVID-19 vaccine or a placebo. CDR3s include the opening cysteine and the closing phenylalanine or tryptophan. The order of the fields is J gene, V gene, clone size, D gene, CDR3 protein, CDR3 DNA. The D gene is left open where the match is weak. For some rows the clone size is stated as once, few or many, or as a class when expanded; others skip it.

j_call: TRBJ1-1
v_call: TRBV29-1
clone_size: .
d_call: .
cdr3_aa: CSVFTNTEAFF
cdr3_nt: TGCAGCGTTTTTACGAACACTGAAGCTTTCTTT

j_call: TRBJ2-7
v_call: TRBV15
clone_size: .
d_call: .
cdr3_aa: CATSGGSLRDSYEQYF
cdr3_nt: TGTGCCACCAGCGGGGGATCGTTACGGGACTCCTACGAGCAGTACTTC

j_call: TRBJ1-2
v_call: TRBV6-2/TRBV6-3
clone_size: .
d_call: .
cdr3_aa: CASSYGVGYTF
cdr3_nt: TGTGCCAGCAGTTATGGAGTCGGCTACACCTTC

j_call: TRBJ1-5
v_call: TRBV6-5
clone_size: .
d_call: .
cdr3_aa: CASSAGGYSNQPQHF
cdr3_nt: TGTGCCAGCAGCGCCGGGGGGTATAGCAATCAGCCCCAGCATTTT

j_call: TRBJ1-5
v_call: TRBV20-1
clone_size: .
d_call: .
cdr3_aa: CSAIDTRHRQPQHF
cdr3_nt: TGCAGTGCTATTGACACGCGCCATAGGCAGCCCCAGCATTTT

j_call: TRBJ1-1
v_call: TRBV27
clone_size: once
d_call: TRBD1
cdr3_aa: CASSLMWTGGFMNTEAFF
cdr3_nt: TGTGCCAGCAGTTTAATGTGGACAGGGGGGTTCATGAACACTGAAGCTTTCTTT

j_call: TRBJ1-1
v_call: TRBV6-2/TRBV6-3
clone_size: .
d_call: .
cdr3_aa: CASSYALVRGVNTEAFF
cdr3_nt: TGTGCCAGCAGTTATGCCCTGGTTAGGGGGGTGAACACTGAAGCTTTCTTT

j_call: TRBJ2-7
v_call: TRBV10-3
clone_size: .
d_call: .
cdr3_aa: CAIREKERSSYEQYF
cdr3_nt: TGTGCCATCAGAGAGAAGGAGCGGAGCTCCTACGAGCAGTACTTC

j_call: TRBJ1-3
v_call: TRBV16
clone_size: .
d_call: .
cdr3_aa: CASSQIQGDTIYF
cdr3_nt: TGTGCCAGCAGCCAAATTCAGGGAGACACCATATATTTT

j_call: TRBJ2-1
v_call: TRBV7-2
clone_size: .
d_call: .
cdr3_aa: CASSLLQRATQNEQFF
cdr3_nt: TGTGCCAGCAGCCTATTACAGCGGGCCACCCAAAATGAGCAGTTCTTC

j_call: TRBJ1-2
v_call: TRBV6-5
clone_size: .
d_call: .
cdr3_aa: CASSYSPAPGYGYTF
cdr3_nt: TGTGCCAGCAGTTACTCGCCCGCCCCTGGCTATGGCTACACCTTC

j_call: TRBJ2-1
v_call: TRBV10-1
clone_size: .
d_call: TRBD2
cdr3_aa: CASSESGERDYYNEQFF
cdr3_nt: TGCGCCAGCAGTGAGTCGGGAGAGCGGGACTACTACAATGAGCAGTTCTTC

j_call: TRBJ1-5
v_call: TRBV10-3
clone_size: .
d_call: TRBD1
cdr3_aa: CANSDRGGQPQHF
cdr3_nt: TGTGCCAACTCGGACAGGGGAGGACAGCCCCAGCATTTT